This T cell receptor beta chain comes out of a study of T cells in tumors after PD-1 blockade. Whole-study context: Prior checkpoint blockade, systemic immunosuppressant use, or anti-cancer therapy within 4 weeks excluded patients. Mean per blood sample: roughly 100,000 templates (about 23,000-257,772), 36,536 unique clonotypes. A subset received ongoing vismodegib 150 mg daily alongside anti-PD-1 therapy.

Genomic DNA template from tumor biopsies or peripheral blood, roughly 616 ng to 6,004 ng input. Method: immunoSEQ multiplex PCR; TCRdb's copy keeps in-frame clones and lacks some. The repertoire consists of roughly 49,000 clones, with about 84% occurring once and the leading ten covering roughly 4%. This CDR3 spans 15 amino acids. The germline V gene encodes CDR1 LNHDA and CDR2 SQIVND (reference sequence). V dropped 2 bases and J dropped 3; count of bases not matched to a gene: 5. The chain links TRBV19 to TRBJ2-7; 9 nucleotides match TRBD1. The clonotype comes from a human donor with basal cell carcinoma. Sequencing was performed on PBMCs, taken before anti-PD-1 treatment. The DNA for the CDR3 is TGTGCCAGTAGTATACCGGGACAGGGCGTCTACGAGCAGTACTTC. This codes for CASSIPGQGVYEQYF.